Each of the 9 T cell receptor beta chains below was sequenced from the same sample in a study of beta chain features in type 1 diabetes. Broader study findings: Type 1 diabetes patients had TCRB CDR3s that were shorter (moderately but significantly so) in all four CD4+ subsets.

Sequenced material consisted of expressed TCRB transcripts (all of the isolated RNA was reverse transcribed). This table comes from immunoSEQ multiplex PCR, and its TCRdb copy is limited to in-frame clones, with some not included. The table has a few hundred thousand clones, 8.5% to 10% seen once. The antigens these receptors bind are not known. Sequencing used central memory CD4+ T cells from blood. These receptors were taken from a young man with type 1 diabetes.

This clone has just a few counts. A read error is the likely source, as a far larger clone sits one nucleotide away. The sample carries other DNA sequences with the same CDR3. The chain links TRBV5-1 to TRBJ1-4; D call uncertain. Trimming removed 0 bases from V and 8 bases from J, with 14 bases in between. Germline V gives CDR1 SGHRS, CDR2 YFSETQ. The length of the CDR3 is 15 residues. As DNA, the CDR3 is TGCGCCAGCAGCTTGGCCGGTACAGCCAAGGAAAAACTGTTTTTT. It codes for CASSLAGTAKEKLFF.

The V call is TRBV6-5, the J call TRBJ1-2, with TRBD1 identical over 7 bases. This CDR3 contains 15 residues. Germline V gene lookup returns CDR1 MNHEY and CDR2 SVGAGI. After removal of 6 bases from V and 4 bases from J, the junction contained 11 bases not matched to a gene. The CDR3 DNA reads as TGTGCCAGCAGCTACGGGGGGACAGAGACCTATGGCTACACCTTC. Its translation is CASSYGGTETYGYTF.

This CDR3 is CASSLVTGARDQPQHF. In DNA, the CDR3 is TGTGCCAGCAGCTTAGTGACAGGGGCTAGAGATCAGCCCCAGCATTTT. The V call is TRBV7-9, the J call TRBJ1-5; TRBD1 agrees at 8 bases. This CDR3 comprises 16 residues. Germline V CDR1 and CDR2: SEHNR, FQNEAQ (reference sequence). V lost 1 base, J lost 5 bases, and 7 bases stayed unmatched.

The chain couples TRBV19 to TRBJ2-1; TRBD1 aligns across 7 bases. Germline assignment: CDR1 LNHDA and CDR2 SQIVND (reference sequence). J gave up 3 bases and V 5 bases, and 7 bases lay outside the gene matches. This CDR3 has 15 residues. This CDR3 reads CASSLRQGLYNEQFF. The DNA for the CDR3 is TGTGCCAGTAGTTTACGACAGGGTCTCTACAATGAGCAGTTCTTC.

The sample holds many counts of this clone. Other DNA variants within this sample encode the same CDR3. The gene calls are TRBV18 and TRBJ1-2; D is ambiguous. V lost 3 bases, J lost 2 bases, and 7 bases lay in between. Germline CDR1 and CDR2: KGHSH and LQKENI. The CDR3 loop spans 13 amino acids. The CDR3 protein is CASSPDGNYGYTF. The CDR3 bases are TGTGCCAGCTCACCCGACGGGAACTATGGCTACACCTTC.

A few counts support this clone. CDR3 bases: TGTGCCAGCCGCCGGGGGGGAGGCACCGGGGAGCTGTTTTTT. Translation gives CASRRGGGTGELFF. V usage is TRBV5-4 and J usage is TRBJ2-2; TRBD2 matches at 8 bases. The germline CDR1 and CDR2 sequences are SGHNT and YYREEE (reference sequence). The CDR3 covers 14 residues. With V trimmed by 7 bases and J by 4 bases, 6 bases remained unmatched.

Remarks on this clone: The same CDR3 is also encoded by other DNA sequences in this sample. The chain couples TRBV9 to TRBJ2-3; possibly TRBD1 for D (5 bases). Looked up from germline, CDR1 is SGDLS and CDR2 is YYNGEE. CDR3 size: 15 residues. V lost 0 bases and J lost 2, with 10 bases in between. The CDR3, as DNA: TGTGCCAGCAGCGTAGCATCAGGGTCCACAGATACGCAGTATTTT. Protein product: CASSVASGSTDTQYF.

This clone was seen a handful of times. The chain has TRBV2 and TRBJ1-4; weak D call: TRBD1 (6 bases). The CDR3 consists of 14 residues. The V end lost 5 bases, the J end lost 4 bases, and 11 bases lay between the germline ends. Looked up from germline, CDR1 is SNHLY and CDR2 is FYNNEI. The CDR3 here is CASSWGRINEKLFF. The CDR3 region has the DNA TGTGCCAGCAGTTGGGGGCGGATTAATGAAAAACTGTTTTTT.

The sample holds a few counts of this clone. V and J are TRBV30 and TRBJ1-6; 8 nucleotides align to TRBD1. V lost 2 bases and J lost 6; bases outside the gene matches: 9. The length of the CDR3 is 16 residues. Germline V CDR1 and CDR2: GTSNPN, SVGIG (reference sequence). The CDR3 DNA reads as TGTGCCTGGAGTAAGACAGGGGTAACCTCTAATTCACCCCTCCACTTT. Translated, it gives CAWSKTGVTSNSPLHF.